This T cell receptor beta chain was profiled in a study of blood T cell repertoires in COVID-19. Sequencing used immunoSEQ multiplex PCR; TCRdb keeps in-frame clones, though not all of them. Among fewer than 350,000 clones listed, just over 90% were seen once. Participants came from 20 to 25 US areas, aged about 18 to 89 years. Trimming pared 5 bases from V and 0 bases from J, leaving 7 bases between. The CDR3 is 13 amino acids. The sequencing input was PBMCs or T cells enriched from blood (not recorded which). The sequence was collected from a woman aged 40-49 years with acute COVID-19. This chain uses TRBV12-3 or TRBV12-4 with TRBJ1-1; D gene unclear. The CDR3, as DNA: TGTGCCAGCAGTAACAGACTGAACACTGAAGCTTTCTTT. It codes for CASSNRLNTEAFF.